The subject of this entry is one T cell receptor beta chain. This sample was taken from a study of blood T cell repertoires in COVID-19. The CDR3 sequence is 15 residues long. Trimming took 4 bases from V and 6 from J, leaving 16 bases between them. The germline V gene has CDR1 SNHLY and CDR2 FYNNEI. Assay used: immunoSEQ multiplex PCR; TCRdb lists only in-frame clones, some missing. The data show approximately 190,000 clones, with roughly 82% seen just once and approximately 8.1% held by the top ten. The chain couples TRBV2 to TRBJ1-5; TRBD1 might be the D (6 bases). The sample comprised peripheral blood. The clonotype originates from a woman aged 55-69 years with COVID-19, enrolled during active disease. The CDR3 region is CASSGLQGTGQPQHF. CDR3 sequence (DNA): TGTGCCAGCAGTGGTTTGCAGGGGACGGGTCAGCCCCAGCATTTT.